This T cell receptor beta chain is from a study of cytomegalovirus exposure and HLA in healthy donors. Study information: A prior study identified just under 120 million unique TCR beta sequences from about 179 million T cells. Clustering assigned about 76% of the roughly 400 genotyped donors to the Caucasian-associated ancestry cluster. Regarding the study as a whole: Association of a missense DCLRE1C variant with TCR beta V- and J-gene trimming was reported in a later analysis. Most likely, a cluster of highly shared sequence variants arose as a sequencing artifact.

Remarks on this clone: Its matching antigen is unknown.

Primers for the PCR totalled 60 Vbeta and 13 Jbeta. Here immunoSEQ multiplex PCR was the method, and the copy in TCRdb shows in-frame clones only, minus some. The sample lists 150,000 to 200,000 clones, 75% to 90% occurring once. Germline values: CDR1 GTSNPN, CDR2 SVGIG (reference sequence). Losses at the gene ends were 0 bases for V and 4 bases for J; bases not matched to a gene: 6. The CDR3 extends over 14 amino acids. The rearrangement uses TRBV30 and TRBJ2-7; the match to TRBD1 covers 7 bases. The sequence came from a man aged 50-59 years in good health and CMV-seronegative. Sequencing input: PBMCs. CDR3 amino acids: CAWSVGGFLYEQYF. In DNA, the CDR3 is TGTGCCTGGAGTGTAGGGGGCTTTCTATACGAGCAGTACTTC.